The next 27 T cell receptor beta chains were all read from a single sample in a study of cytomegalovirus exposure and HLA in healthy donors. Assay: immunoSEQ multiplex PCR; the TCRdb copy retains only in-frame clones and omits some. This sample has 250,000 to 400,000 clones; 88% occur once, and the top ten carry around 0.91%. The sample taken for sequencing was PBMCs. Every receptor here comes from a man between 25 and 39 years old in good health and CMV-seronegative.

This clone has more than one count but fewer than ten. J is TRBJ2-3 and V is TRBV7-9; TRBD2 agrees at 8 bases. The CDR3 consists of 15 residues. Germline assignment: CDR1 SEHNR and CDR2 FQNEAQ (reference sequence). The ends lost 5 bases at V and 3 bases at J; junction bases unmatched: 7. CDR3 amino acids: CASSSSSGPTDTQYF. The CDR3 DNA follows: TGTGCCAGCAGCAGCTCTAGCGGGCCAACAGATACGCAGTATTTT.

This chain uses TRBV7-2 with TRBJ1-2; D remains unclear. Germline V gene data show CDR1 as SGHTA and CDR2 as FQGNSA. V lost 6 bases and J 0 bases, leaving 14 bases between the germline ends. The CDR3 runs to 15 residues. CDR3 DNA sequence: TGTGCCAGCAGGACTACCTCAGCTGCTAACTATGGCTACACCTTC. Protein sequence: CASRTTSAANYGYTF.

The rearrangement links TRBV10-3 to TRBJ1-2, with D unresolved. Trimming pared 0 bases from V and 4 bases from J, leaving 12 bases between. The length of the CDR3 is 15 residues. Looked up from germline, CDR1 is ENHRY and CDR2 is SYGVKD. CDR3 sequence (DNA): TGTGCCATCAGTGAGTCTCTTTACGAGGGCTATGGCTACACCTTC. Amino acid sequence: CAISESLYEGYGYTF.

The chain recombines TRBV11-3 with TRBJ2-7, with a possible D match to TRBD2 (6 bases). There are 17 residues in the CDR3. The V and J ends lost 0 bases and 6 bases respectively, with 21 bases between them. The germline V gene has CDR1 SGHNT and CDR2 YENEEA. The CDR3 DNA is TGTGCCAGCAGCTTAGATTCCCCTTCGGGGGATCTGGGCGAGCAGTACTTC. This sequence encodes CASSLDSPSGDLGEQYF.

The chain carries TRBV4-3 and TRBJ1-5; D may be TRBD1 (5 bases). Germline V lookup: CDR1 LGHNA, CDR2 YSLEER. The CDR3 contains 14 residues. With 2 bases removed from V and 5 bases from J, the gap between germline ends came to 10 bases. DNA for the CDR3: TGCGCCAGCAGCCAAAACCGGGGGGATCAGCCCCAGCATTTT. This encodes CASSQNRGDQPQHF.

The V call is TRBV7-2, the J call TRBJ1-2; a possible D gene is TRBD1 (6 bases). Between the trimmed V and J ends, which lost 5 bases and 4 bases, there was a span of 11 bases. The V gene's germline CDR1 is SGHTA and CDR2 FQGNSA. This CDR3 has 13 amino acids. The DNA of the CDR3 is TGTGCCAGCAGCCCACCAGGGGTCTATGGCTACACCTTC. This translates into CASSPPGVYGYTF.

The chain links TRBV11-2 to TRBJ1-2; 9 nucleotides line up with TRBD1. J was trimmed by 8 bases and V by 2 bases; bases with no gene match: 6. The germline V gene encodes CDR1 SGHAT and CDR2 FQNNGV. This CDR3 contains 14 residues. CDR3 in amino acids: CASSLTGQGRGYTF. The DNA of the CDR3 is TGTGCCAGCAGCTTAACGGGACAGGGTCGAGGCTACACCTTC.

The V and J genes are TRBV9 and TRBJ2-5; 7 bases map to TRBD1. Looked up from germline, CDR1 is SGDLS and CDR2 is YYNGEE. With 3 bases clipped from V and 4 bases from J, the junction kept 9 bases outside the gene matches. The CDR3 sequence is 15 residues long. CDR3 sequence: CASSAKGAGPETQYF. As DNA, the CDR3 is TGTGCCAGCAGCGCAAAGGGGGCGGGCCCAGAGACCCAGTACTTC.

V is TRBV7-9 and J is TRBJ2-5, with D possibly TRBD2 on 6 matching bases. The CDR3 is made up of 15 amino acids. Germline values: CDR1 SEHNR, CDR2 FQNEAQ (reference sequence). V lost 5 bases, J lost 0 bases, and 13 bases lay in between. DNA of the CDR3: TGTGCCAGCAGCCCCGCAAGCGGGTACCAAGAGACCCAGTACTTC. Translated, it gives CASSPASGYQETQYF.

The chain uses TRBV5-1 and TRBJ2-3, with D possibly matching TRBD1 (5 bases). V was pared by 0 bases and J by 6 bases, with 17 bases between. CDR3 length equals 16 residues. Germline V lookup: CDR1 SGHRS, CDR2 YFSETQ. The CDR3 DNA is TGCGCCAGCAGCTTGGATCACAGGCCCCTTACGGATACGCAGTATTTT. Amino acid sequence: CASSLDHRPLTDTQYF.

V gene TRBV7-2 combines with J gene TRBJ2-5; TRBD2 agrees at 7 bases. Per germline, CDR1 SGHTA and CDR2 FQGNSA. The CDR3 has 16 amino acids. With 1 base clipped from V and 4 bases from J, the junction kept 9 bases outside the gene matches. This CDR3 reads CASSLGLPGGGETQYF. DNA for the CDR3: TGTGCCAGCAGCTTAGGACTACCGGGGGGTGGAGAGACCCAGTACTTC.

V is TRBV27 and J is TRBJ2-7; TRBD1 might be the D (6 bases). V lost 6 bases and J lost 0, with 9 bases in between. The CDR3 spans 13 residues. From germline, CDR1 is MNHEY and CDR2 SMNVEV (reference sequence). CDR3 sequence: CASSVTGSYEQYF. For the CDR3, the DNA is TGTGCCAGCAGCGTGACAGGCTCCTACGAGCAGTACTTC.

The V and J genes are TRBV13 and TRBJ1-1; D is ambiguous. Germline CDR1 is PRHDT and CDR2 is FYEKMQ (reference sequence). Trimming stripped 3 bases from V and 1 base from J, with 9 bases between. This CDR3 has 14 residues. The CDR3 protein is CASSFRGKNTEAFF. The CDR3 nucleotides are TGTGCCAGCAGCTTCCGGGGAAAGAACACTGAAGCTTTCTTT.

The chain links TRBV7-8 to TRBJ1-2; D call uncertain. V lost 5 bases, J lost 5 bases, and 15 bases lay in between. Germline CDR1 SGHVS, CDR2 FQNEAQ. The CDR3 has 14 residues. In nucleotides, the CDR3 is TGTGCCAGCAGCCCCGGTAGTATGTGGTATGGCTACACCTTC. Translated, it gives CASSPGSMWYGYTF. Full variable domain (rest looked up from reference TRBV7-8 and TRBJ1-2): GAGVSQSPRYKVAKRGQDVALRCDPISGHVSLFWYQQALGQGPEFLTYFQNEAQLDKSGLPSDRFFAERPEGSVSTLKIQRTQQEDSAVYLCASSPGSMWYGYTFGSGTRLTVV.

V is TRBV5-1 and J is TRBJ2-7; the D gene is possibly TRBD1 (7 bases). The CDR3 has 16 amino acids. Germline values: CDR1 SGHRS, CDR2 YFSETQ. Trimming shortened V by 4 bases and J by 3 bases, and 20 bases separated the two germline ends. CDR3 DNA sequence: TGCGCCAGCAGCCCATCGGGGGACAGACTTTTCTACGAGCAGTACTTC. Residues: CASSPSGDRLFYEQYF. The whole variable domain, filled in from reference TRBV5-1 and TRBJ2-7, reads KAGVTQTPRYLIKTRGQQVTLSCSPISGHRSVSWYQQTPGQGLQFLFEYFSETQRNKGNFPGRFSGRQFSNSRSEMNVSTLELGDSALYLCASSPSGDRLFYEQYFGPGTRLTVT.

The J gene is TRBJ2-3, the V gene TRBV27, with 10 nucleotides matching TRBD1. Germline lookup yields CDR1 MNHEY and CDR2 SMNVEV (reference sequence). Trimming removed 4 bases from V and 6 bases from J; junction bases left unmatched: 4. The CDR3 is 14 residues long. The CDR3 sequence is CASSWTGGHDTQYF. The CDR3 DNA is TGTGCCAGCAGTTGGACAGGGGGGCACGATACGCAGTATTTT.

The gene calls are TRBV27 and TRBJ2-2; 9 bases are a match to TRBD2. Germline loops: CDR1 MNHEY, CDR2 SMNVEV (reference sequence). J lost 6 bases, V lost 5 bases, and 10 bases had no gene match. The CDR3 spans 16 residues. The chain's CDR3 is CASSPGLAGTPGELFF. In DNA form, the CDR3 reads TGTGCCAGCAGTCCAGGGCTAGCGGGAACACCCGGGGAGCTGTTTTTT.

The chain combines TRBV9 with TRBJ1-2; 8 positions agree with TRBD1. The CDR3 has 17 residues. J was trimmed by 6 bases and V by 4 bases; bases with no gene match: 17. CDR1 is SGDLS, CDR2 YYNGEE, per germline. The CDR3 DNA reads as TGTGCCAGCAGCCCGCGACCGGCCCTGACAGGGGATGATGGCTACACCTTC. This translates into CASSPRPALTGDDGYTF.

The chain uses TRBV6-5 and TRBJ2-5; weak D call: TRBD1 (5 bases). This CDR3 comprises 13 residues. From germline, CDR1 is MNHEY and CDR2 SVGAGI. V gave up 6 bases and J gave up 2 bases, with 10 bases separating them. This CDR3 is CASRPPGQETQYF. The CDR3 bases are TGTGCCAGCAGGCCGCCAGGGCAAGAGACCCAGTACTTC.

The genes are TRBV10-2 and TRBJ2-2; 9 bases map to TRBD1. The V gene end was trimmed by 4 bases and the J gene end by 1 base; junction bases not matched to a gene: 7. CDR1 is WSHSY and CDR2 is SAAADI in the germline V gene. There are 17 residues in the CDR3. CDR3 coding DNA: TGCGCCAGCAGTGTTAACAGGGGGCCCGAGAACACCGGGGAGCTGTTTTTT. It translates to CASSVNRGPENTGELFF.

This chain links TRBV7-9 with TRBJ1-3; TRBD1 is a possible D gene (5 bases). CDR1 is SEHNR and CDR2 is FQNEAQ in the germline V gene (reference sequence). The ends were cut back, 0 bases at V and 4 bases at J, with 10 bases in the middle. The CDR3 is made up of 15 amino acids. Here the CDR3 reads CASSLAGASGNTIYF. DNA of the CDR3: TGTGCCAGCAGCTTAGCAGGGGCGTCAGGAAACACCATATATTTT.

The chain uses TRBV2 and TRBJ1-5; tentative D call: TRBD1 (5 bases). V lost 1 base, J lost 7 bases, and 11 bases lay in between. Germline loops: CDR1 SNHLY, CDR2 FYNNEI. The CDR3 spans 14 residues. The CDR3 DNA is TGTGCCAGCAGTGAAGGGCGGACACAACAGCCCCAGCATTTT. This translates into CASSEGRTQQPQHF.

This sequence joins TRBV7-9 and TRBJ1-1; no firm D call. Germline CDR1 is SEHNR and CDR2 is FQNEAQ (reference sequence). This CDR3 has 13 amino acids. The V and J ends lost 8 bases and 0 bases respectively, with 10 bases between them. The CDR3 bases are TGTGCCAGCGGAGCCCGTCTGAACACTGAAGCTTTCTTT. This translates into CASGARLNTEAFF.

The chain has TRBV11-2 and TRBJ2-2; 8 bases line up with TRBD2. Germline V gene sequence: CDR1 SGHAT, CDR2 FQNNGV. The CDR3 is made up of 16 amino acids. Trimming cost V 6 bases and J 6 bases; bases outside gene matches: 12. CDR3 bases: TGTGCCAGCAGTCCAGATTTAGCGGGGCGGTCCGGGGAGCTGTTTTTT. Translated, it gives CASSPDLAGRSGELFF.

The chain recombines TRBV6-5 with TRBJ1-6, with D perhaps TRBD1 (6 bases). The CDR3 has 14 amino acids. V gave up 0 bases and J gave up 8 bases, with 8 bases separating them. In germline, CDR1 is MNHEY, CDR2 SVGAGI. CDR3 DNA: TGTGCCAGCAGTTACTCCAGGGGAGATTCACCCCTCCACTTT. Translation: CASSYSRGDSPLHF.

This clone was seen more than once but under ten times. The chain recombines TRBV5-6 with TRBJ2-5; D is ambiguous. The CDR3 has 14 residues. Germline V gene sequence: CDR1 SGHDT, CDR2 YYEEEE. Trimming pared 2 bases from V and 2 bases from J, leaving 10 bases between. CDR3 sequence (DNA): TGTGCCAGCAGCTTTGAACGCCTACAAGAGACCCAGTACTTC. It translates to CASSFERLQETQYF.

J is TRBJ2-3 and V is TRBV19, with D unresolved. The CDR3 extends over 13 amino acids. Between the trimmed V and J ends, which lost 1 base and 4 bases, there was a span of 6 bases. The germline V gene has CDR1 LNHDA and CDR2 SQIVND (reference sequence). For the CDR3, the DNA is TGTGCCAGTAGTATAGGGTCAGCAGATACGCAGTATTTT. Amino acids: CASSIGSADTQYF.